The 6 T cell receptor beta chains in this list originate from one sample, sequenced in a study of human T cells and chemical hapten exposure. Time point described: pre-sensitization, week 0. The treatment was: therapeutic diphenylcyclopropenone sensitization with weekly scalp DPC. TCRdb itself ran the RACE reads through MiXCR, one entry per CDR3 protein. The top ten clones hold around 2.5% of a sample with more than 250,000 distinct CDR3 sequences, about 8.1% of them seen once. Sequences were derived from whole blood, sampled in connection with sensitization to the hapten diphenylcyclopropenone (DPC). Receptor source: a woman in her forties with alopecia areata. Some clones in this sample may be carry-over from other donors' samples.

This clonotype appeared many times. This sequence joins TRBV15 and TRBJ2-5; possible D gene TRBD2, 5 bases. From germline, CDR1 is LNHNV and CDR2 YYDKDF (reference sequence). CDR3 length equals 15 residues. V was pared by 2 bases and J by 1 base, with 11 bases between. The CDR3: CATSRPGVRQETQYF. The CDR3 coding sequence is TGTGCCACCAGCAGACCCGGGGTTCGCCAAGAGACCCAGTACTTC.

The rearrangement uses TRBV7-8 and TRBJ1-3, with D possibly being TRBD1 (6 bases). The V and J ends lost 5 bases and 0 bases respectively, with 14 bases between them. Germline CDR1 SGHVS, CDR2 FQNEAQ. The CDR3 has 16 residues. The CDR3 loop is CASSPGTFGSGNTIYF. The CDR3 nucleotides read TGTGCCAGCAGCCCAGGGACATTCGGCTCTGGAAACACCATATATTTT.

The chain uses TRBV5-1 and TRBJ1-4; D not resolved. The CDR3 is made up of 14 amino acids. From germline, CDR1 is SGHRS and CDR2 YFSETQ. Trimming removed 4 bases from V and 8 bases from J, with 15 bases in between. CDR3 residues: CASSQHGRFEKLFF. The CDR3 DNA reads as TGCGCCAGCAGCCAGCACGGACGGTTCGAAAAACTGTTTTTT.

This clonotype was counted between two and nine times. This chain joins TRBV14 and TRBJ2-2; D remains ambiguous. The CDR3 runs 17 residues. Germline V CDR1 and CDR2: SGHDN, FVKESK. V was pared by 3 bases and J by 1 base, with 15 bases between. In nucleotides, the CDR3 is TGTGCCAGCAGCCAGCGTTCGAACACCTTGAACACCGGGGAGCTGTTTTTT. This gives the protein CASSQRSNTLNTGELFF.

This clonotype was recorded many times. The gene calls are TRBV12-3 or TRBV12-4 and TRBJ2-3; D is ambiguous. V was cut by 1 base and J by 1 base, with 6 bases left in between. CDR3 length equals 14 residues. The chain's CDR3 is CASSLGQRTDTQYF. DNA for the CDR3: TGTGCCAGCAGTTTAGGTCAGCGCACAGATACGCAGTATTTT.

This clonotype was picked up a small number of times. The chain joins TRBV5-1 to TRBJ2-1, with no clear D. There are 17 residues in the CDR3. Germline lookup yields CDR1 SGHRS and CDR2 YFSETQ. The germline V and J ends were trimmed by 4 bases and 4 bases, with 21 bases remaining between them. The CDR3 DNA reads TGCGCCAGCAGCGTGGGAACAGTAACGGTAGTATACAATGAGCAGTTCTTC. Translating gives CASSVGTVTVVYNEQFF.